The TCR beta chain under discussion was sequenced for a study of cytomegalovirus exposure and HLA in healthy donors (dated 2017 in TCRdb). As for the study more broadly: In an earlier analysis of around 540 of the donors, 250 to 350 Gb of sequence data and 100 million or so unique TCR beta sequences from some 170 million T cells were reported. The study used immunosequencing to profile the T cell repertoires of more than 650 subjects and linked those repertoires to cytomegalovirus serostatus. Across 398 genotyped donors of the cohort, an average of roughly 250,000 unique TCR beta nucleotide sequences per donor were sequenced, and 15% to 20% of those sequences were non-productive. Approximately 300 gigabases of sequencing data and 70 million to 95 million unique TCR sequences made up an early release that covered 500 to 700 HLA-typed donors. High-throughput TCR immunosequencing, statistical association of individual TCRs with disease status, and machine learning were combined to predict cytomegalovirus infection status. A later analysis re-analyzed previously published TCR beta repertoires from 500 to 700 donors and added high-resolution HLA genotyping to study TCR occurrence patterns. The number of donors typed differed by locus, with 629-630 for A, B, C, DRB1 and DQB1, about 500 for DQA1, 606 for DPA1, and some 440 for DPB1. Four to six DR-DQ haplotypes were handled as single units for association and clustering because linkage in the cohort was strong. The later analysis used no new phenotypic data to find candidate immune exposures, relying instead on TCR beta sequences and their occurrence across donors. All discovery cohort repertoires had been generated using a single sequencing platform. A later genetic analysis took genome-wide SNP genotypes for 398 of the 666 donors and used that subset as a discovery cohort. Alongside the repertoire data, information on donor age, sex, ethnicity and CMV serostatus was compiled. The study aimed to test whether signatures of past pathogen exposure could be identified by cataloging public T cell receptors. Class I and class II HLA loci were covered by the typing at four-digit resolution. The genetic ancestry cluster associated with self-reported Caucasian donors included over 80% of the 300 to 450 genotyped donors. A separate validation cohort of 90 to 150 different subjects was used in addition to the roughly 640-subject first cohort. An earlier analysis of around 540 of the donors applied high-throughput TCR beta sequencing to assess whether each TCR beta V gene segment acted as functional or pseudogenic. The research as a whole found: Because counts were too low, under 20 rarely observed V segments, including chromosome 9 orphons, were left out of the earlier analysis of 587 of the donors. Across donors, most TCR sequences were observed very rarely, whereas some public TCRs were present in many individuals. A group of highly shared sequence variants was considered likely to be a technical artifact of the sequencing pipeline. A few of the identified cytomegalovirus-associated TCR beta chains were confirmed in vitro to be specific for cytomegalovirus antigens. Because HLA typing was missing for some donors at each locus, association tests included only the typed subset. A later analysis found that TCR association rates varied across HLA loci, with DRB1 alleles showing the most associated TCRs and HLA-C alleles the fewest. In the study, roughly 160 TCR beta chains were listed as associated with cytomegalovirus. A later analysis reported that several top co-occurrence clusters appeared linked to parvovirus B19, influenza, CMV and Epstein-Barr virus. Most CMV-associated TCR beta chains appeared to be HLA-restricted in a later analysis, and the HLA associations seemed to be driven largely by CMV exposure. Compared with the approximately 670-donor mean, donors in an Asian-associated ancestry cluster had fewer N-insertions in productive TCRs, according to a later genetic analysis. In both the original and validation cohorts, the classifier was reported to diagnose cytomegalovirus status with high specificity and sensitivity. A further reported finding was that TCR beta sequences accurately predicted the HLA-A and HLA-B alleles for most subjects in the first cohort. Because the 87-base-pair reads could not distinguish some IMGT-functional V segments, including TRBV6-2 and TRBV6-3, those segments were excluded. A later analysis found that HLA-associated TCR beta chains were more clonally expanded and had lower generation probabilities than equally common non-associated chains. The authors suggested that the approach could potentially be extended to other disease states and immunological phenotypes. Correlated functional status among segregating V segments might be attributable to linkage disequilibrium, but an unknown experimental factor could not be ruled out. Roughly uniform sequencing depth across donors was assumed in presence/absence analyses, although this assumption may not hold. Specific HLA alleles were associated with 18,000 or so TCR beta sequences at a false discovery rate of 0.05 in a later analysis. Strong co-occurrence of HLA alleles, especially DR and DQ, made assigning TCR associations to individual alleles difficult. Only TCR beta chains were sequenced in this cohort, and the absence of alpha or paired-chain data limited detectable features. An association between a missense DCLRE1C variant and V-gene and J-gene trimming of TCR beta chains was found in a later genetic analysis and replicated in an independent cohort. In an earlier analysis of around 500 of the donors, most TCR beta V segments appeared in productive rearrangements about 87% or about 30% of the time, broadly matching IMGT annotations. The only immune exposure information available for the cohort was CMV serostatus.

The cohort was made up of 650 to 700 healthy bone marrow donors. Cohort members were all nominally healthy when sampled, although unrecorded immune exposures were likely present. The donor tested CMV seronegative and was one of the 352 seronegative cohort members. A peripheral blood sample was collected from each donor, and TCR beta sequencing was performed on peripheral blood mononuclear cells. The Qiagen DNeasy Blood Extraction Kit was used to extract genomic DNA from the blood cell samples. The library was produced with the immunoSEQ multiplex PCR assay. For the multiplex PCR, a mixture combining 60 forward primers for TCR Vbeta segments and 13 reverse primers for TCR Jbeta segments was used. The CDR3 region of rearranged TCR beta genes was amplified from genomic DNA with a multiplex PCR assay. The Illumina HiSeq System was used to sequence the amplified TCR beta libraries as 87-base-pair reads. As for the original processing: Across the 700 or so repertoires, a later analysis counted tens of millions of unique TCR beta chains, 9.5 million to 12 million of which were shared by at least two donors. Raw reads were error-corrected and collapsed into unique sequences by a nearest-neighbor algorithm in which closely related sequences were merged to remove PCR and sequencing errors. CDR3 sequences were aligned to IMGT reference sequences to assign V, D and J gene segments. Each retained sequence needed at least a six-nucleotide match to both a V gene segment and a J gene segment. Rearrangements were called productive when the CDR3 lacked stop codons and stayed in frame with V and J; all others were non-productive. CDR3 was defined by IMGT convention, running from the second conserved V-encoded cysteine to the conserved J-encoded phenylalanine. The earlier analysis of around 640 of the donors excluded sequences that lacked an unambiguous match to a single V gene segment. In an earlier analysis of around 600 of the donors, V segments were called functional above 56.7% productive rearrangements and were called segregating when the between-donor standard deviation exceeded 5%. A statistical classification framework was developed to diagnose cytomegalovirus status using the catalog of TCR beta chain sequences. In a later analysis, TCR nucleotide sequences were compared against IMGT/GENE-DB human TR gene sequences so that V and J genes could be assigned. A later analysis assigned CDR3 sequences and most-parsimonious VDJ recombination scenarios with the TCRdist pipeline. A later analysis defined each TCR beta chain by its CDR3 amino acid sequence plus V-gene family, and excluded reads lacking a unique V-gene family. As a way to deal with suspected cross-contamination and a sequencing artifact, a later analysis dropped nearly 600 nucleotide sequences that were highly shared and had low generation probability. A later analysis calculated a clonal expansion index for each public chain from normalized within-repertoire ranks of inferred template counts. Generation probabilities in a later analysis came from a VDJ recombination model fitted to out-of-frame rearrangements, and those results were checked against IGoR. In a later analysis, hypergeometric tests were used to score TCR-TCR, TCR-HLA and TCR-CMV co-occurrence, with a repertoire-size bias correction applied to TCR pairs. A later analysis estimated false discovery rates by permuting HLA or CMV assignments 20 times. In a later analysis, co-occurring TCRs were grouped with DBSCAN, and TCRdist sequence similarity was added when clustering was performed within HLA-allele-positive subsets. Repertoires with fewer than 30,000 or more than 120,000 public chains, plus five repertoires with anomalous nucleotide sharing, were excluded from co-occurrence clustering. Drawn from immuneACCESS, this table holds only the in-frame rearrangements with V and J called that TCRdb kept. Clones are partly lost; checked studies trace under half to an unresolved V gene and leave the rest unexplained. V and J calls and clone size are those listed in that table; D and trimming were worked out from the DNA. Here the sample has 150,000 to 180,000 clones; around 74% occur a single time. Roughly 2.8% of the sample goes to the ten largest clones.

As encoded in the germline V gene, CDR1 is SNHLY while CDR2 is FYNNEI. The CDR3 measures 16 amino acids from cysteine to phenylalanine. The sequence is cut down to CDR3 DNA, 48 bases in frame from base 1. V sheds 2 bases and J sheds 4 bases, leaving 14 bases between their ends. Points on this clone: Which antigen it targets is not known. No much larger clone exists at a distance of one base, and base qualities are not known.

The source is a man younger than 30 in good health and CMV-seronegative. In this chain, TRBV2 is recombined with TRBJ1-4; D gene: possibly TRBD1, on 6 matching bases. The sample taken for sequencing was PBMCs. The CDR3 reads CASSELGGRINEKLFF. The sequenced DNA is TGTGCCAGCAGTGAATTAGGGGGAAGGATTAATGAAAAACTGTTTTTT. Beyond the CDR3, the reference TRBV2 and TRBJ1-4 genes provide the residues; the full variable domain reads: EPEVTQTPSHQVTQMGQEVILRCVPISNHLYFYWYRQILGQKVEFLVSFYNNEISEKSEIFDDQFSVERPDGSNFTLKIRSTKLEDSAMYFCASSELGGRINEKLFFGSGTQLSVL.